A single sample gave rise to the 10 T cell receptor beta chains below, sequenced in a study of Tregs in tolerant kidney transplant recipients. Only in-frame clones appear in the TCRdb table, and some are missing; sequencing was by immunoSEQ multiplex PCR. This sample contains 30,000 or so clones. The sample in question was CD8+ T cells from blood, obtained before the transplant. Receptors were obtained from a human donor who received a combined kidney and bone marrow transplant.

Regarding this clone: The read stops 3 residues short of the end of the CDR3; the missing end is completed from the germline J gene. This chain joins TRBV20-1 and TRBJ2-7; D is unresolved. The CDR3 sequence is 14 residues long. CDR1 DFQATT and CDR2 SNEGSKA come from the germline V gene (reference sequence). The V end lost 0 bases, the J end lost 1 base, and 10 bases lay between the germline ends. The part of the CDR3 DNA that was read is TGCAGTGCTAGAGATCTAGAAGAGTCCTACGAG. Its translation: CSARDLEESYE. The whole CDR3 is CSARDLEESYEQYF.

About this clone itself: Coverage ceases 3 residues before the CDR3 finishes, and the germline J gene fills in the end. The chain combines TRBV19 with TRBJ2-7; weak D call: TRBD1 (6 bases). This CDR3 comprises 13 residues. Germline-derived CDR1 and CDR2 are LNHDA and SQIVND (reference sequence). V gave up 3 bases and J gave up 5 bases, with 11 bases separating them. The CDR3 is CASSIFRGHEQYF. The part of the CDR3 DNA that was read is TGTGCCAGTAGTATTTTCAGGGGACACGAG.

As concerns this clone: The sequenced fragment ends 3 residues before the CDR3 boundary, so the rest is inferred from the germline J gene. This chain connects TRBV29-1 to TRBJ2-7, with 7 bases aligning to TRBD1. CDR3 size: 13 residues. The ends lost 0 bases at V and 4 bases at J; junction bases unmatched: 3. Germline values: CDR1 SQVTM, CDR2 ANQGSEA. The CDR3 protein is CSVEEGGKYEQYF. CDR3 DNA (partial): TGCAGCGTTGAAGAAGGGGGCAAATACGAG.

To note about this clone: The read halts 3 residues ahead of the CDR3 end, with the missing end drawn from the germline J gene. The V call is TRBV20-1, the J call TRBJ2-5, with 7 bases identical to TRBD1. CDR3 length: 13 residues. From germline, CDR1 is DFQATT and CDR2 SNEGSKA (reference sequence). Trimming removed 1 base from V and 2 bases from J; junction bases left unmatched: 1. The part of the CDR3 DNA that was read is TGCAGTGCTAGAGCACAGGGGCAAGAGACC. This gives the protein CSARAQGQET. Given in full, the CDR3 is CSARAQGQETQYF.

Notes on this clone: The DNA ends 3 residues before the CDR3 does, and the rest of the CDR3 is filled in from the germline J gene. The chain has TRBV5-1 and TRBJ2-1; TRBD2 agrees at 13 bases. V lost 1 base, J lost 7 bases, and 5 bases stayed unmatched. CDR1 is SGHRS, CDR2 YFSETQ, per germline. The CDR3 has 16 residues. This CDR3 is CASSLFTSGRVNEQFF. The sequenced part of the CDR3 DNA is TGCGCCAGCAGCTTGTTTACTAGCGGGAGGGTTAATGAG.

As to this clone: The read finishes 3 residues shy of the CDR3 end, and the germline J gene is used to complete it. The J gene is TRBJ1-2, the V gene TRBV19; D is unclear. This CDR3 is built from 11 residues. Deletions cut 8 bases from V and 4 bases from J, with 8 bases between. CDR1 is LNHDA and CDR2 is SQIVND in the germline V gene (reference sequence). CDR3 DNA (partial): TGTGCCAGTGAAGCCCGCTATGGC. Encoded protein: CASEARYG. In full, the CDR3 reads CASEARYGYTF.

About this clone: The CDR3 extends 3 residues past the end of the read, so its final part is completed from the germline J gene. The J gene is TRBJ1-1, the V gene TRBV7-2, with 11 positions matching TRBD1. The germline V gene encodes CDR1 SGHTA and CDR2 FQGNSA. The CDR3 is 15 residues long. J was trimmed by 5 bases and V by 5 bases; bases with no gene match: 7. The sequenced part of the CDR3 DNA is TGTGCCAGCAGCACAGGGACAGGGGGGTGGACTGAA. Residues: CASSTGTGGWTE. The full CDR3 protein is CASSTGTGGWTEAFF.

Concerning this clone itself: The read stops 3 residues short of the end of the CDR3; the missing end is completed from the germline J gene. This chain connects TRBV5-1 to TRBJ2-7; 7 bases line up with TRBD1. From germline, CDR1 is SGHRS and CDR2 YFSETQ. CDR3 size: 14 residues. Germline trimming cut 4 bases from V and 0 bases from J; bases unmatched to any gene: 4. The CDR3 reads CASSVGTDSYEQYF. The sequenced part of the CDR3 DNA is TGCGCCAGCAGCGTGGGGACAGACTCCTACGAG.

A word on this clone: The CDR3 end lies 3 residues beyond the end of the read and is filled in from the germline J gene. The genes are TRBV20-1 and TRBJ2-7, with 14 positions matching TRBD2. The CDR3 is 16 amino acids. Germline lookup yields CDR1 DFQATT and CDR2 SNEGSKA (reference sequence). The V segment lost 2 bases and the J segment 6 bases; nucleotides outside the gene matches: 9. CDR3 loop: CSARRVGLAGVLEQYF. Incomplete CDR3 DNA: TGCAGTGCTAGAAGAGTGGGACTAGCGGGAGTACTCGAG.

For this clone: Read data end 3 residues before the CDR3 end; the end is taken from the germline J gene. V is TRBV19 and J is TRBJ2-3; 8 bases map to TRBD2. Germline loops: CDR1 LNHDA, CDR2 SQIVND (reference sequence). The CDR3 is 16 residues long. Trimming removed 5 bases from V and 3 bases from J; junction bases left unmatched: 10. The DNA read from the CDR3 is TGTGCCAGTAGTCCCTATCTGGCGGGAGGTACAGATACG. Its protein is CASSPYLAGGTDT. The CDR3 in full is CASSPYLAGGTDTQYF.